The 24 T cell receptor beta chains given below trace back to one sample, sequenced in a study of T cell repertoires in cytomegalovirus infection. Their cognate antigens are unknown. From the reads, TCRdb called clonotypes with MiXCR, one entry per CDR3 protein. The sample carries approximately 730,000 distinct CDR3 sequences, under 35% recorded once. Material: cultured CD8+ T cells from PBMCs, obtained from culture after CMV antigen stimulation. These receptors were obtained from a human donor in good health (CMV status not recorded). Some clones in this sample may be carry-over from other donors' samples.

In nucleotides, the CDR3 is TGTGCCAGCAGCCCCAGACCCGCTGAAAAACTGTTTTTT. Translating gives CASSPRPAEKLFF. V usage is TRBV7-9 and J usage is TRBJ1-4; D uncertain. CDR3 length: 13 residues. V was cut by 5 bases and J by 7 bases, with 11 bases left in between. CDR1 is SEHNR, CDR2 FQNEAQ, per germline (reference sequence). The complete variable domain, with remaining parts taken from reference TRBV7-9 and TRBJ1-4, reads DTGVSQNPRHKITKRGQNVTFRCDPISEHNRLYWYRQTLGQGPEFLTYFQNEAQLEKSRLLSDRFSAERPKGSFSTLEIQRTEQGDSAMYLCASSPRPAEKLFFGSGTQLSVL.

CDR3 amino acids: CASAMNRDTEAFF. CDR3 DNA: TGTGCCAGTGCCATGAACAGGGACACTGAAGCTTTCTTT. The chain carries TRBV19 and TRBJ1-1; D is possibly TRBD1 (6 bases). The ends were cut back, 8 bases at V and 3 bases at J, with 13 bases in the middle. The CDR3 totals 13 residues. Germline values: CDR1 LNHDA, CDR2 SQIVND (reference sequence).

This chain uses TRBV12-3 or TRBV12-4 with TRBJ2-3; 8 bases match TRBD1. The CDR3 has 16 amino acids. Unmatched junction bases numbered 9, after V lost 4 bases and J lost 3 bases. The CDR3 coding sequence is TGTGCCAGCAGTTACCCGACAGGGGCCGGGACAGATACGCAGTATTTT. Protein product: CASSYPTGAGTDTQYF.

A word on this clonotype: One end of the junction fails to match germline, which may point to a read error. J is TRBJ1-2 and V is TRBV14; D unclear. Germline V gene lookup returns CDR1 SGHDN and CDR2 FVKESK. This CDR3 is 14 amino acids long. The CDR3: CVSSPGPTWYGYTF. In DNA form, the CDR3 reads TGTGTCAGCAGCCCCGGGCCGACATGGTATGGCTACACCTTC.

The chain links TRBV5-6 to TRBJ2-5, with TRBD2 identical over 13 bases. Germline loops: CDR1 SGHDT, CDR2 YYEEEE. With V trimmed by 2 bases and J by 2 bases, 9 bases remained unmatched. There are 18 residues in the CDR3. The CDR3 nucleotides read TGTGCCAGCAGCTTTGGACTAGCGGGGGACCTGATTCAAGAGACCCAGTACTTC. Its protein product is CASSFGLAGDLIQETQYF.

The chain combines TRBV9 with TRBJ2-3; 11 nucleotides agree with TRBD2. CDR1 SGDLS and CDR2 YYNGEE come from the germline V gene. This CDR3 comprises 16 residues. V shed 4 bases and J 5 bases; nucleotides not matched to a gene: 9. CDR3 protein: CASSLTTSGTRDTQYF. The CDR3 nucleotides read TGTGCCAGCAGCTTGACGACTAGCGGGACTCGAGATACGCAGTATTTT. The full variable domain, its missing parts supplied by reference TRBV9 and TRBJ2-3, is DSGVTQTPKHLITATGQRVTLRCSPRSGDLSVYWYQQSLDQGLQFLIQYYNGEERAKGNILERFSAQQFPDLHSELNLSSLELGDSALYFCASSLTTSGTRDTQYFGPGTRLTVL.

This clonotype was found a few times. The J gene is TRBJ2-1, the V gene TRBV7-9; D remains ambiguous. The CDR3 is 14 amino acids. With 2 bases removed from V and 7 bases from J, the gap between germline ends came to 12 bases. Germline CDR1 and CDR2: SEHNR and FQNEAQ (reference sequence). The CDR3 protein is CASSLTEPKNEQFF. In DNA, the CDR3 is TGTGCCAGCAGCTTAACGGAACCTAAAAATGAGCAGTTCTTC. Supplemented by reference TRBV7-9 and TRBJ2-1, the full variable domain reads DTGVSQNPRHKITKRGQNVTFRCDPISEHNRLYWYRQTLGQGPEFLTYFQNEAQLEKSRLLSDRFSAERPKGSFSTLEIQRTEQGDSAMYLCASSLTEPKNEQFFGPGTRLTVL.

The chain couples TRBV28 to TRBJ1-2; D possibly corresponds to TRBD1 (5 bases). Per the germline V gene, CDR1 is MDHEN and CDR2 is SYDVKM. V lost 4 bases to trimming and J lost 4 bases, with 16 bases between them. The CDR3 consists of 15 residues. CDR3 protein: CASSYEGNPGYGYTF. In DNA, the CDR3 is TGTGCCAGCAGTTATGAGGGGAATCCGGGCTATGGCTACACCTTC.

J is TRBJ2-7 and V is TRBV5-1; maybe TRBD2 (6 bases). The V end lost 0 bases, the J end lost 7 bases, and 11 bases lay between the germline ends. This CDR3 is 13 amino acids long. In germline, CDR1 is SGHRS, CDR2 YFSETQ. CDR3 sequence: CASSLGIGGEQYF. In DNA form, the CDR3 reads TGCGCCAGCAGCTTGGGGATCGGGGGAGAGCAGTACTTC.

This sequence joins TRBV2 and TRBJ1-2; D might be TRBD1 (5 bases). Germline CDR1 reads SNHLY; CDR2 reads FYNNEI. The CDR3 runs 12 residues. The V end lost 9 bases, the J end lost 4 bases, and 12 bases lay between the germline ends. Written as DNA, the CDR3 is TGTGCCAGGGAGTTAGACAGCTATGGCTACACCTTC. This sequence encodes CARELDSYGYTF.

Many counts were recorded for this clonotype. This rearrangement joins TRBV7-2 to TRBJ1-2, with D unresolved. Germline V gives CDR1 SGHTA, CDR2 FQGNSA. Trimming left V 1 base short and J 3 bases short, with 15 bases between. This CDR3 is 16 amino acids long. CDR3 in DNA: TGTGCCAGCAGCTTAGAGGGAAGAGGGAGACACTATGGCTACACCTTC. It translates to CASSLEGRGRHYGYTF.

This clonotype was observed many times. The rearrangement joins TRBV7-8 to TRBJ2-3; 10 bases fit TRBD1. Germline V gene data show CDR1 as SGHVS and CDR2 as FQNEAQ. V was pared by 6 bases and J by 4 bases, with 4 bases of the junction left unmatched. This CDR3 is 14 amino acids long. CDR3 loop: CASRTGGRADTQYF. The CDR3 DNA is TGTGCCAGCAGGACAGGGGGCAGGGCAGATACGCAGTATTTT.

This clonotype was seen a few times. This chain links TRBV6-5 with TRBJ1-2; a possible D gene is TRBD1 (6 bases). The V and J ends lost 6 bases and 3 bases respectively, with 11 bases between them. This CDR3 contains 13 residues. Per the germline V gene, CDR1 is MNHEY and CDR2 is SVGAGI. As DNA, the CDR3 is TGTGCCAGCAGCCCCGCAGGGGACTATGGCTACACCTTC. This sequence encodes CASSPAGDYGYTF.

This clonotype appeared a few times. This rearrangement joins TRBV29-1 to TRBJ2-5; TRBD2 is a possible D gene (6 bases). Trimming took off 7 bases at V and 2 bases at J, with 17 bases between the two ends. The CDR3 spans 14 residues. Looked up from germline, CDR1 is SQVTM and CDR2 is ANQGSEA. In DNA form, the CDR3 reads TGCAGCGCCGATGGTCTGGGAGGTCAAGAGACCCAGTACTTC. Residues: CSADGLGGQETQYF.

The gene calls are TRBV7-9 and TRBJ2-1, with D perhaps matching TRBD2 (6 bases). The V end lost 1 base, the J end lost 5 bases, and 9 bases lay between the germline ends. The germline V gene has CDR1 SEHNR and CDR2 FQNEAQ (reference sequence). The CDR3 length is 14 residues. The CDR3 spells CASSLVGRHNEQFF. DNA of the CDR3: TGTGCCAGCAGCTTAGTGGGGAGGCACAATGAGCAGTTCTTC.

This clonotype has more than one count but fewer than ten. This chain links TRBV24-1 with TRBJ2-5, with 8 bases identical to TRBD2. The germline V gene has CDR1 KGHDR and CDR2 SFDVKD. J was trimmed by 9 bases and V by 5 bases; bases with no gene match: 10. CDR3 length equals 14 residues. CDR3 sequence: CATSAGGGSPPQYF. CDR3 nucleotides: TGTGCCACCAGTGCGGGGGGGGGGTCTCCTCCCCAGTACTTC.

The chain joins TRBV7-9 to TRBJ2-2, with D uncertain. Trimming removed 2 bases at V and 1 base at J, with 17 bases between. Germline V lookup: CDR1 SEHNR, CDR2 FQNEAQ (reference sequence). The CDR3 extends over 18 amino acids. CDR3: CASSLSPNPTKNTGELFF. The DNA for the CDR3 is TGTGCCAGCAGCTTAAGCCCCAACCCGACGAAGAACACCGGGGAGCTGTTTTTT.

The rearrangement uses TRBV15 and TRBJ2-7, with D tentatively TRBD1 (5 bases). Germline V gene sequence: CDR1 LNHNV, CDR2 YYDKDF (reference sequence). This CDR3 spans 13 amino acids. The V end lost 0 bases, the J end lost 5 bases, and 8 bases lay between the germline ends. CDR3 sequence (DNA): TGTGCCACCAGCAGAGATATAGGGGACGAGCAGTACTTC. This encodes CATSRDIGDEQYF.

This clonotype was seen only a few times. The chain recombines TRBV7-2 with TRBJ2-3; 8 nucleotides match TRBD2. The junction had 9 bases not matched to a gene; V was cut back by 4 bases and J by 3 bases. The CDR3 is 16 residues long. Germline CDR1 is SGHTA and CDR2 is FQGNSA. CDR3 nucleotides: TGTGCCAGCAGCTCCCTCACCGGGGGGGCGACAGATACGCAGTATTTT. This sequence encodes CASSSLTGGATDTQYF.

The chain employs TRBV12-5 and TRBJ2-2; 7 bases map to TRBD1. The CDR3 sequence is 14 residues long. The J segment lost 9 bases and the V segment lost 6 bases, leaving 10 bases of the junction unmatched. The germline gives CDR1 LGHNT, CDR2 FRNRAP. The CDR3 sequence: CASGRTGSDRELFF. The CDR3 DNA sequence: TGTGCTAGTGGGAGGACAGGCTCAGATCGGGAGCTGTTTTTT. The whole variable domain, remainder taken from reference TRBV12-5 and TRBJ2-2, is DARVTQTPRHKVTEMGQEVTMRCQPILGHNTVFWYRQTMMQGLELLAYFRNRAPLDDSGMPKDRFSAEMPDATLATLKIQPSEPRDSAVYFCASGRTGSDRELFFGEGSRLTVL.

The rearrangement links TRBV7-6 to TRBJ2-3, with no clear D. This CDR3 has 16 amino acids. Germline CDR1 SGHVS, CDR2 FNYEAQ. V was cut by 8 bases and J by 4 bases, with 22 bases left in between. The CDR3 region is CASPHKWDDPSDTQYF. Here the CDR3 DNA reads TGTGCCAGCCCCCACAAGTGGGATGACCCTTCAGATACGCAGTATTTT.

This sequence joins TRBV20-1 and TRBJ1-5; D uncertain. CDR1 is DFQATT and CDR2 is SNEGSKA in the germline V gene (reference sequence). This CDR3 contains 16 residues. V was cut by 1 base and J by 0 bases, with 13 bases left in between. The CDR3 here is CSARGTESYSNQPQHF. CDR3 DNA sequence: TGCAGTGCTAGAGGGACGGAAAGTTATAGCAATCAGCCCCAGCATTTT.

The chain carries TRBV15 and TRBJ2-1; TRBD1 is a possible D gene (6 bases). Germline-derived CDR1 and CDR2 are LNHNV and YYDKDF (reference sequence). Between the trimmed V and J ends, which lost 3 bases and 5 bases, there was a span of 14 bases. The CDR3 loop spans 15 amino acids. This chain's CDR3 is CATSRSGAYNNEQFF. In nucleotides, the CDR3 is TGTGCCACCAGCAGGTCAGGGGCATACAACAATGAGCAGTTCTTC.

The sample holds a few counts of this clonotype. The chain combines TRBV5-6 with TRBJ1-5; 10 nucleotides match TRBD1. Germline CDR1 is SGHDT and CDR2 is YYEEEE. V shed 3 bases, J shed 3 bases, and the junction held 6 bases outside the gene matches. The CDR3 length is 16 residues. CDR3 in DNA: TGTGCCAGCAGCTCTCGGACAGGGGGACTCAATCAGCCCCAGCATTTT. The encoded protein is CASSSRTGGLNQPQHF. The variable domain in full, completed from reference TRBV5-6 and TRBJ1-5, reads DAGVTQSPTHLIKTRGQQVTLRCSPKSGHDTVSWYQQALGQGPQFIFQYYEEEERQRGNFPDRFSGHQFPNYSSELNVNALLLGDSALYLCASSSRTGGLNQPQHFGDGTRLSIL.